The rows below give T cell receptor beta chains drawn from one sample of a study of blood T cell repertoires in COVID-19. This table comes from immunoSEQ multiplex PCR, and its TCRdb copy is limited to in-frame clones, with some not included. Of approximately 240,000 clones in the sample, about 86% were seen once. The sample taken for sequencing was peripheral blood. The receptors were gathered from a woman aged 25 to 39 who had recovered from COVID-19. The CDR3 runs from the conserved cysteine through the conserved F or W. D genes are given only for firm matches. Expanded clones get a size class; other rows say once, few or many, or leave the size out.

D gene: .
clone size: .
CDR3 length: 13
V gene: TRBV3-1/TRBV3-2
J gene: TRBJ1-1
CDR3 protein: CASSQVSGVRAFF
CDR3 DNA: TGTGCCAGCAGCCAAGTTTCAGGGGTACGGGCTTTCTTT

D gene: TRBD1
clone size: .
CDR3 length: 15
V gene: TRBV6-5
J gene: TRBJ1-3
CDR3 protein: CASSYDRGSGNTIYF
CDR3 DNA: TGTGCCAGCAGTTACGACAGGGGTAGTGGAAACACCATATATTTT

D gene: .
clone size: .
CDR3 length: 13
V gene: TRBV13
J gene: TRBJ1-4
CDR3 protein: CASSPDPGEKLFF
CDR3 DNA: TGTGCCAGCAGCCCAGACCCGGGTGAAAAACTGTTTTTT

D gene: TRBD2
clone size: once
CDR3 length: 17
V gene: TRBV24-1
J gene: TRBJ2-1
CDR3 protein: CATSDFGTSGNRNEQFF
CDR3 DNA: TGTGCCACCAGTGATTTTGGGACTAGCGGGAATCGGAATGAGCAGTTCTTC

D gene: .
clone size: .
CDR3 length: 14
V gene: TRBV6-5
J gene: TRBJ1-1
CDR3 protein: CASSYSTVNTEAFF
CDR3 DNA: TGTGCCAGCAGTTACTCGACAGTTAACACTGAAGCTTTCTTT

D gene: .
clone size: .
CDR3 length: 13
V gene: TRBV25-1
J gene: TRBJ1-2
CDR3 protein: CASSDPGGYGYTF
CDR3 DNA: TGTGCCAGCAGTGACCCCGGGGGCTATGGCTACACCTTC

D gene: .
clone size: .
CDR3 length: 12
V gene: TRBV28
J gene: TRBJ2-7
CDR3 protein: CASSSRSYEQYF
CDR3 DNA: TGTGCCAGCAGTTCCCGCTCCTACGAGCAGTACTTC

D gene: .
clone size: .
CDR3 length: 17
V gene: TRBV3-1/TRBV3-2
J gene: TRBJ2-1
CDR3 protein: CASSQGAWVSSYNEQFF
CDR3 DNA: TGTGCCAGCAGCCAAGGAGCGTGGGTAAGCTCCTACAATGAGCAGTTCTTC

D gene: .
clone size: .
CDR3 length: 14
V gene: TRBV2
J gene: TRBJ2-1
CDR3 protein: CASSAPSPLVAQFF
CDR3 DNA: TGTGCCAGCAGCGCCCCCAGTCCCCTAGTCGCGCAGTTCTTC

D gene: .
clone size: many
CDR3 length: 14
V gene: TRBV30
J gene: TRBJ1-2
CDR3 protein: CAWSLGSRGYGYTF
CDR3 DNA: TGTGCCTGGAGCTTAGGGTCGCGGGGCTATGGCTACACCTTC

D gene: TRBD2
clone size: once
CDR3 length: 16
V gene: TRBV4-1
J gene: TRBJ2-1
CDR3 protein: CASSQVAGLAANEQFF
CDR3 DNA: TGCGCCAGCAGCCAAGTGGCGGGACTAGCGGCCAATGAGCAGTTCTTC

D gene: TRBD2
clone size: few
CDR3 length: 13
V gene: TRBV6-5
J gene: TRBJ2-1
CDR3 protein: CASSYPGGDEQFF
CDR3 DNA: TGTGCCAGCAGTTACCCTGGGGGGGATGAGCAGTTCTTC

D gene: .
clone size: .
CDR3 length: 15
V gene: TRBV11-3
J gene: TRBJ2-1
CDR3 protein: CASSSSSGHRNEQFF
CDR3 DNA: TGTGCCAGCAGCTCTTCATCGGGACACCGCAATGAGCAGTTCTTC

D gene: .
clone size: .
CDR3 length: 14
V gene: TRBV6-5
J gene: TRBJ2-3
CDR3 protein: CASSWVRGTDTQYF
CDR3 DNA: TGTGCCAGCAGTTGGGTGAGGGGCACAGATACGCAGTATTTT

D gene: .
clone size: .
CDR3 length: 17
V gene: TRBV3-1/TRBV3-2
J gene: TRBJ2-1
CDR3 protein: CASSQGLRANNYNEQFF
CDR3 DNA: TGTGCCAGCAGCCAAGGTCTGCGGGCGAATAACTACAATGAGCAGTTCTTC

D gene: .
clone size: .
CDR3 length: 13
V gene: TRBV10-1
J gene: TRBJ1-1
CDR3 protein: CASRHSLNTEAFF
CDR3 DNA: TGCGCCAGCAGGCACAGTTTGAACACTGAAGCTTTCTTT

D gene: TRBD2
clone size: .
CDR3 length: 12
V gene: TRBV6-5
J gene: TRBJ2-1
CDR3 protein: CASSNRLAVQFF
CDR3 DNA: TGTGCCAGCAGTAACAGACTAGCGGTACAGTTCTTC